The subject of this entry is one T cell receptor (beta chain). These data come from a study of breast tumors, draining lymph nodes, adjacent tissues. One entry per CDR3 protein results from TCRdb running MiXCR on the multiplex PCR reads. Of roughly 70,000 distinct CDR3 sequences detected, about 40% appear once; the ten largest clones hold 8% to 9.5%. The CDR3 length is 16 residues. Germline trimming cut 5 bases from V and 2 bases from J; bases unmatched to any gene: 7. The V gene's germline CDR1 is LNHDA and CDR2 SQIVND (reference sequence). The TCR comes from a female donor with breast cancer. Some clones in this sample may be carry-over from other donors' samples. Material: breast tumor tissue. This sequence joins TRBV19 and TRBJ2-3; 10 bases line up with TRBD2. CDR3 DNA: TGTGCCAGTAGTGATAGCGGGGGGCAGTACACAGATACGCAGTATTTT. Amino acid sequence: CASSDSGGQYTDTQYF. The full variable domain, its missing parts supplied by reference TRBV19 and TRBJ2-3, is DGGITQSPKYLFRKEGQNVTLSCEQNLNHDAMYWYRQDPGQGLRLIYYSQIVNDFQKGDIAEGYSVSREKKESFPLTVTSAQKNPTAFYLCASSDSGGQYTDTQYFGPGTRLTVL.